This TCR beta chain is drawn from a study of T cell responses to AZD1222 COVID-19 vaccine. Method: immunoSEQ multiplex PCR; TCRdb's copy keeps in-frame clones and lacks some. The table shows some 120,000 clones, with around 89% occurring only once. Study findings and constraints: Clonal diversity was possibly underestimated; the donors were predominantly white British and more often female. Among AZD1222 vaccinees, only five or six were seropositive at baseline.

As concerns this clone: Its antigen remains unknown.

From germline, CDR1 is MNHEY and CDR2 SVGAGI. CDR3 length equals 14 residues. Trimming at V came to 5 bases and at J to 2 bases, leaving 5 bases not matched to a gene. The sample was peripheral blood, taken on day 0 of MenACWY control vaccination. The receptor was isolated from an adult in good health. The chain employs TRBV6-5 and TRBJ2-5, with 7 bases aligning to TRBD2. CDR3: CASSLRTSQETQYF. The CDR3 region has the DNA TGTGCCAGCAGTCTACGGACTAGTCAAGAGACCCAGTACTTC.